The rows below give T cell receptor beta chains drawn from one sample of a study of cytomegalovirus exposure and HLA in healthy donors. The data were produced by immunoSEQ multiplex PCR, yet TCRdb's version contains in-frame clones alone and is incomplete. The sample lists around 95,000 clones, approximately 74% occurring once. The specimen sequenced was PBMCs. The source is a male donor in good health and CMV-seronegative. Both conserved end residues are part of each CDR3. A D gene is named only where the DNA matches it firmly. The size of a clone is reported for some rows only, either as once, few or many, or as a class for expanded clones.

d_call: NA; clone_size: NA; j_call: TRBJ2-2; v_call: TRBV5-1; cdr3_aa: CASSWTANTGELFF; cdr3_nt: TGCGCCAGCAGCTGGACAGCGAACACCGGGGAGCTGTTTTTT
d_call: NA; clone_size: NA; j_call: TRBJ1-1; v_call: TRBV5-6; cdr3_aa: CASSLTNLEAFF; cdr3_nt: TGTGCCAGCAGCTTGACAAATTTAGAAGCTTTCTTT
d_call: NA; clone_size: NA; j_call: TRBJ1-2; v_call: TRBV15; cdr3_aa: CATSRDRGGREGYTF; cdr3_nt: TGTGCCACCAGCAGAGATCGGGGGGGGAGGGAAGGCTACACCTTC
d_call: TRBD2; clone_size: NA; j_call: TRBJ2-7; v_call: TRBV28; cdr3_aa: CASRSAGAGSYEQYF; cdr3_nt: TGTGCCAGCAGGTCCGCGGGAGCAGGCTCCTACGAGCAGTACTTC
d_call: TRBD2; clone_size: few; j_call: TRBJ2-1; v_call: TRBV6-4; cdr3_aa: CASSRTSGGSGNEQFF; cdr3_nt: TGTGCCAGCAGTCGGACTAGCGGGGGCTCGGGCAATGAGCAGTTCTTC
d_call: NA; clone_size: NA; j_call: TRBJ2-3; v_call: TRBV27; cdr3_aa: CASMRLPGVTDTQYF; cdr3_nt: TGTGCCAGCATGCGTCTGCCGGGGGTCACAGATACGCAGTATTTT
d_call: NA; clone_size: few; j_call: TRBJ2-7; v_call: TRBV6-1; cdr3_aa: CASSSQGYEQYF; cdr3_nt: TGTGCCAGCAGCTCCCAGGGTTACGAGCAGTACTTC
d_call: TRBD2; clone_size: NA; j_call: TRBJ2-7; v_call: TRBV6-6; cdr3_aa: CASSSGTSAGGEQYF; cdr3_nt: TGTGCCAGCAGTTCGGGGACTAGCGCGGGAGGCGAGCAGTACTTC
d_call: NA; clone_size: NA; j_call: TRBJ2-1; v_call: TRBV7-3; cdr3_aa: CASSLVPGAQYNEQFF; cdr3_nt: TGTGCCAGCAGCTTAGTCCCGGGAGCTCAATACAATGAGCAGTTCTTC
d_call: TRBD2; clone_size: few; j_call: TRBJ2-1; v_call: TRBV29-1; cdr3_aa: CSAGLAGGGEQFF; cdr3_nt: TGCAGCGCAGGACTAGCGGGAGGCGGTGAGCAGTTCTTC
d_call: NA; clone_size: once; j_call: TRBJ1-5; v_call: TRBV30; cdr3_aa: CAWSERSNQPQHF; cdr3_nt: TGTGCCTGGAGTGAGCGGAGCAATCAGCCCCAGCATTTT
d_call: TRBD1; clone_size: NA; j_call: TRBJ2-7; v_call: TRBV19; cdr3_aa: CASSIGGGQLVYEQYF; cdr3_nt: TGTGCCAGTAGTATAGGTGGGGGACAGTTAGTCTACGAGCAGTACTTC
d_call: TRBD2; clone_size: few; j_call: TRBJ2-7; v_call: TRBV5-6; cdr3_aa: CASSLGGSSYEQYF; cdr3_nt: TGTGCCAGCAGCTTGGGCGGGAGCTCCTACGAGCAGTACTTC